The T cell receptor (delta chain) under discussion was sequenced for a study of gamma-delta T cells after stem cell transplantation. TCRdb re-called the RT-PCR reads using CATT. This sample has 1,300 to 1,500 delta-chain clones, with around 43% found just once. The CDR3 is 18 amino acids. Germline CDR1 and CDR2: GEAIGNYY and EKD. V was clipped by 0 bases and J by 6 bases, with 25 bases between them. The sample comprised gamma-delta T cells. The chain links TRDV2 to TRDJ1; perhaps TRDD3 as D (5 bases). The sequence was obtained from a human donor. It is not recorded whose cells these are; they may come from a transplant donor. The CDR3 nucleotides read TGTGCCTGTGACACCGTTTCTCCCGGGGGTCACGGATCGAATAAACTCATCTTT. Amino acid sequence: CACDTVSPGGHGSNKLIF.